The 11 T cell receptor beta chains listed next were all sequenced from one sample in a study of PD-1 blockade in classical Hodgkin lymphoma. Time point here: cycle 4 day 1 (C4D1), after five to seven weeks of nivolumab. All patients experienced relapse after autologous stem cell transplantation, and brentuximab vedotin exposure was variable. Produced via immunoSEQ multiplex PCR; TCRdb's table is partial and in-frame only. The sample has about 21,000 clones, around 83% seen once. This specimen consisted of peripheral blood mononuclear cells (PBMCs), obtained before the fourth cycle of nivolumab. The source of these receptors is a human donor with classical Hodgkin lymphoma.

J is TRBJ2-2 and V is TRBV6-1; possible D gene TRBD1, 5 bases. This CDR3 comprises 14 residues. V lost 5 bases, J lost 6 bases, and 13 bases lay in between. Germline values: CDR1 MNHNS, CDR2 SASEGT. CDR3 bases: TGTGCCAGCAGTCCCAGGGTTAGCCCCGGGGAGCTGTTTTTT. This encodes CASSPRVSPGELFF.

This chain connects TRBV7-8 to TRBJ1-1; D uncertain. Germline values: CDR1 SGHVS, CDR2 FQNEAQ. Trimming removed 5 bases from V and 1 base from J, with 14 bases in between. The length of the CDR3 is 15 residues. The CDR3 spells CASSPRRGWNTEAFF. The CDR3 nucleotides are TGTGCCAGCAGCCCACGGCGGGGTTGGAACACTGAAGCTTTCTTT.

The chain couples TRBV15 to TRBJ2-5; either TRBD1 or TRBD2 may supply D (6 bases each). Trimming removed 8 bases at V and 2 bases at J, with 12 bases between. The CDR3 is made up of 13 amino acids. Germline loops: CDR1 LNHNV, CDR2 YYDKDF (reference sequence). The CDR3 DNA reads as TGTGCCACCGCGAGGGGGGCACAAGAGACCCAGTACTTC. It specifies CATARGAQETQYF.

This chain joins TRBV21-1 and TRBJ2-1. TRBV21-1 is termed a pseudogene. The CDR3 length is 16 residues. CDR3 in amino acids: CASSTLTGGRNNEQFF. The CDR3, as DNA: TGTGCCAGCAGCACCTTGACGGGTGGGCGAAACAATGAGCAGTTCTTC.

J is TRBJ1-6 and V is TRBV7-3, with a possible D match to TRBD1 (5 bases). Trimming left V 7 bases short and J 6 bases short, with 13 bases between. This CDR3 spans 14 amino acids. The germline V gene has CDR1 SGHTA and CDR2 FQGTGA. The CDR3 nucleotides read TGTGCCAGCAAGTTAGGGGCTCTTAATTCACCCCTCCACTTT. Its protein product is CASKLGALNSPLHF.

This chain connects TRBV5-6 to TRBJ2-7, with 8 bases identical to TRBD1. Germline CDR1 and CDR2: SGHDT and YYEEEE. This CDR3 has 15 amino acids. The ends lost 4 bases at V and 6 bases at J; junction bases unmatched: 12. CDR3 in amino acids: CASSLNPDREGEQYF. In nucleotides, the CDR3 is TGTGCCAGCAGCCTCAACCCGGACAGGGAAGGCGAGCAGTACTTC. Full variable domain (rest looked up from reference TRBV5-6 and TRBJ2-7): DAGVTQSPTHLIKTRGQQVTLRCSPKSGHDTVSWYQQALGQGPQFIFQYYEEEERQRGNFPDRFSGHQFPNYSSELNVNALLLGDSALYLCASSLNPDREGEQYFGPGTRLTVT.

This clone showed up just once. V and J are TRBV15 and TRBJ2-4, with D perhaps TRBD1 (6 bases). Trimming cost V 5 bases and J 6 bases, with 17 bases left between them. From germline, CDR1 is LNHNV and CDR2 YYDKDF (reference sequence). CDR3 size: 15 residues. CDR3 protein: CATSRDKGPGNIQYF. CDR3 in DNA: TGTGCCACCAGCCGGGACAAAGGGCCGGGAAACATTCAGTACTTC.

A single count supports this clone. The CDR3 DNA follows: TGTGCCAGCGGGGCAGGGGCTCAAGAGACCCAGTACTTC. As protein: CASGAGAQETQYF. The V gene is TRBV25-1, the J gene TRBJ2-5; tentatively, D is TRBD1 (6 bases). V was cut by 8 bases and J by 2 bases, with 12 bases left in between. The CDR3 runs to 13 residues. The germline V gene encodes CDR1 MGHDK and CDR2 SYGVNS.

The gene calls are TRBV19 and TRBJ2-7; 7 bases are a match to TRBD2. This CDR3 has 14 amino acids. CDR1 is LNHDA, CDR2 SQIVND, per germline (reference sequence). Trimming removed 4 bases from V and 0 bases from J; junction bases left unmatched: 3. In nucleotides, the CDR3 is TGTGCCAGTAGTAGTAGCGGGTTCTCCTACGAGCAGTACTTC. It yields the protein CASSSSGFSYEQYF.

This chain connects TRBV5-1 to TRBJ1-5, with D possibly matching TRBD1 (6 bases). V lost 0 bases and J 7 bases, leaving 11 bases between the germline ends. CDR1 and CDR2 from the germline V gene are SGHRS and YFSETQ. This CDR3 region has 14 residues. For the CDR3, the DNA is TGCGCCAGCAGCTTGGGCGGGGGCAGGCAGCCCCAGCATTTT. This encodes CASSLGGGRQPQHF.

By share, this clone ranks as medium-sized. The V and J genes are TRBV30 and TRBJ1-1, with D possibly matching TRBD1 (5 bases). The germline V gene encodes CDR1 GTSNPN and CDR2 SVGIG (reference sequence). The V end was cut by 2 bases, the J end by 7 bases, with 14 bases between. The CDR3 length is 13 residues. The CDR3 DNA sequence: TGTGCCTGGAGTCTGCGGGGGGAGGGTGAAGCTTTCTTT. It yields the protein CAWSLRGEGEAFF.